The following is a T cell receptor beta chain sequence with its context. The sample is drawn from a study of technical replicates of blood from several donors. The CDR3 totals 15 residues. The V and J ends lost 3 bases and 1 base, in that order; junction bases with no gene match: 2. Germline CDR1 reads MNHEY; CDR2 reads SMNVEV (reference sequence). Profiled with immunoSEQ multiplex PCR; TCRdb holds only in-frame clones, not every one. Counted here are tens of thousands of clones, approximately 90% occurring once; the ten biggest clones make up over 0.2%. The rearrangement links TRBV27 to TRBJ2-1; 8 nucleotides align to TRBD2. The sequencing sample was made of T cells isolated from PBMCs. This receptor was identified in a human donor in good health. The CDR3 sequence is CASSFGTSSYNEQFF. CDR3 DNA: TGTGCCAGCAGTTTCGGGACTAGTTCCTACAATGAGCAGTTCTTC.